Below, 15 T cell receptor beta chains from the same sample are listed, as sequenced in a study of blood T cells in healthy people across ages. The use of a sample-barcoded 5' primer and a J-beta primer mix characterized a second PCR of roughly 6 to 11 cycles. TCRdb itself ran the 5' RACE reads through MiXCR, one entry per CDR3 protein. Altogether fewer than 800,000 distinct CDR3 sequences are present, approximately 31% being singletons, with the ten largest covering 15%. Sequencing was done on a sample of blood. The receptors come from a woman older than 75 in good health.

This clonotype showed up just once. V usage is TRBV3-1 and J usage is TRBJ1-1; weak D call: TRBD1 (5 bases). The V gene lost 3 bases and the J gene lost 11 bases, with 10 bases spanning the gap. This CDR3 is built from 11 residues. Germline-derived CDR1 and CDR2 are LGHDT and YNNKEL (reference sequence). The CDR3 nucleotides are TGTGCCAGCAGCCAGGGGGGGGGGGCTTTCTTT. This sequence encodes CASSQGGGAFF.

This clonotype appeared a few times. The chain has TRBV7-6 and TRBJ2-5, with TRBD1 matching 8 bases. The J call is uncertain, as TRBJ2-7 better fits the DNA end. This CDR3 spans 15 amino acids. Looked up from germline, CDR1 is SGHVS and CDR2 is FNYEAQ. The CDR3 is CASSLVQGDSYEQYF. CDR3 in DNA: TGTGCCAGCAGCTTAGTACAGGGGGATTCCTACGAGCAGTACTTC.

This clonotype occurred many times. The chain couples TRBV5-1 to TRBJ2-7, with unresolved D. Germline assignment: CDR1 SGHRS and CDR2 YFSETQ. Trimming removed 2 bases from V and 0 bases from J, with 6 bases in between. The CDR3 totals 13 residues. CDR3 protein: CASSFTSSYEQYF. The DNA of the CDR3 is TGCGCCAGCAGCTTCACTTCCTCCTACGAGCAGTACTTC.

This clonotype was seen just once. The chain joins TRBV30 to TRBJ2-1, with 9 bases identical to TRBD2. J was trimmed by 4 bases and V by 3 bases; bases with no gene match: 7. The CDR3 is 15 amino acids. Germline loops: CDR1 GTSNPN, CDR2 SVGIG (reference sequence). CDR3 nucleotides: TGTGCCTGGAGCCTGGGCGGGGGGGGATACAATGAGCAGTTCTTC. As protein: CAWSLGGGGYNEQFF.

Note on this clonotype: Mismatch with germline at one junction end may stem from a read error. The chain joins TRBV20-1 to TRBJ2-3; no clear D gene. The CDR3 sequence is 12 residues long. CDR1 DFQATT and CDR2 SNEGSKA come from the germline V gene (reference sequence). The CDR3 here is CCADQSTDTQYF. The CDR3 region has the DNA TGCTGTGCGGACCAGAGCACAGATACGCAGTATTTT.

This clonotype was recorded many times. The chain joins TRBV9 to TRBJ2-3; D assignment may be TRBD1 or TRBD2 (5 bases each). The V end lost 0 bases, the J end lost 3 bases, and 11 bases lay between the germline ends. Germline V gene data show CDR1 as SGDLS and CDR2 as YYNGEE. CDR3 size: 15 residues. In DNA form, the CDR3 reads TGTGCCAGCAGCGTAGCCGAGAGGGGTACAGATACGCAGTATTTT. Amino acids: CASSVAERGTDTQYF.

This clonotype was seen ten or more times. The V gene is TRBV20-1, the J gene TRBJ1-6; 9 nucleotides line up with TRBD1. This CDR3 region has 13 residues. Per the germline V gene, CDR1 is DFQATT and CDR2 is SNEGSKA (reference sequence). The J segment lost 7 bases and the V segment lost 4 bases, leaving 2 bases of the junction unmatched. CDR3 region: CSAKGQGNSPLHF. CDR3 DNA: TGCAGTGCTAAGGGACAGGGAAATTCACCCCTCCACTTT.

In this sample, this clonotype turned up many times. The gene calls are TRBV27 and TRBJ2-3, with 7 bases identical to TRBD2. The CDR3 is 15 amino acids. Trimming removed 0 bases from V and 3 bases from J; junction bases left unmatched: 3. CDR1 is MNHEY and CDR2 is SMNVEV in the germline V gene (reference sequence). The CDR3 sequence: CASSLSGLVTDTQYF. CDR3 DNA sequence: TGTGCCAGCAGTTTATCCGGACTAGTGACAGATACGCAGTATTTT.

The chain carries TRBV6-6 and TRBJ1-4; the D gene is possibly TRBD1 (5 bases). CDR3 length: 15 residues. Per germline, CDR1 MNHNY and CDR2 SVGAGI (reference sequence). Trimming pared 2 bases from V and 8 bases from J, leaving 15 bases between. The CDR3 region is CASSYGAGWEEKLFF. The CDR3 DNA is TGTGCCAGCAGTTACGGCGCAGGGTGGGAGGAAAAACTGTTTTTT.

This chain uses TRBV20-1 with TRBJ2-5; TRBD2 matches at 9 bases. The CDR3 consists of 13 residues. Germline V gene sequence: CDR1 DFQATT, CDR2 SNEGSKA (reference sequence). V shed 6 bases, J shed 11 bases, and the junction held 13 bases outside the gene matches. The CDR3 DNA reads TGCAGTGCAGCGACTAGCGGCCGTCGTGAGCAGTACTTC. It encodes CSAATSGRREQYF.

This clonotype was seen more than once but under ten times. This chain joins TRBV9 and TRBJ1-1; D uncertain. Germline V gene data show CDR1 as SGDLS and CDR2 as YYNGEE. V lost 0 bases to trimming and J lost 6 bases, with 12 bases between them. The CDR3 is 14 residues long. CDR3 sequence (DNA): TGTGCCAGCAGCGTAGAACCCGGTGGGGCTGAAGCTTTCTTT. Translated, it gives CASSVEPGGAEAFF.

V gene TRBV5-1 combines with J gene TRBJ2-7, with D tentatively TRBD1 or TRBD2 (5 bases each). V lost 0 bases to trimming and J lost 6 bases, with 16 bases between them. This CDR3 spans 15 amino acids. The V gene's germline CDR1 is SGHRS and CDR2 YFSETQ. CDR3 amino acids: CASSLEQGPSREQYF. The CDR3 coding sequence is TGCGCCAGCAGCTTGGAGCAGGGACCTTCACGCGAGCAGTACTTC. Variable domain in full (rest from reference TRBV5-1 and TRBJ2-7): KAGVTQTPRYLIKTRGQQVTLSCSPISGHRSVSWYQQTPGQGLQFLFEYFSETQRNKGNFPGRFSGRQFSNSRSEMNVSTLELGDSALYLCASSLEQGPSREQYFGPGTRLTVT.

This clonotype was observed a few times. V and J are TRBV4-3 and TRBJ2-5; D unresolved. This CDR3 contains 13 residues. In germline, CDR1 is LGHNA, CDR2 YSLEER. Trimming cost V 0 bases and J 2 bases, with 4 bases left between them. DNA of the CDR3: TGCGCCAGCAGCCAAGATCGGCAAGAGACCCAGTACTTC. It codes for CASSQDRQETQYF.

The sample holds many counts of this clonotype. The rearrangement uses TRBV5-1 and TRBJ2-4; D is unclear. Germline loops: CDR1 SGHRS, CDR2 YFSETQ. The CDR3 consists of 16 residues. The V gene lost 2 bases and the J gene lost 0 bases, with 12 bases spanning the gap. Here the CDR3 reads CASSFGENLAKNIQYF. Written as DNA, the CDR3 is TGCGCCAGCAGCTTTGGAGAAAATTTAGCCAAAAACATTCAGTACTTC. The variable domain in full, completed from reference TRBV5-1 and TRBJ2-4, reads KAGVTQTPRYLIKTRGQQVTLSCSPISGHRSVSWYQQTPGQGLQFLFEYFSETQRNKGNFPGRFSGRQFSNSRSEMNVSTLELGDSALYLCASSFGENLAKNIQYFGAGTRLSVL.

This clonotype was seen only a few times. CDR3 region: CATGPVSGNTIYF. CDR3 nucleotide sequence: TGTGCCACGGGACCGGTTAGTGGAAACACCATATATTTT. This chain joins TRBV15 and TRBJ1-3; D is possibly TRBD1 (5 bases). The CDR3 covers 13 residues. V lost 9 bases to trimming and J lost 3 bases, with 12 bases between them. Germline V gene data show CDR1 as LNHNV and CDR2 as YYDKDF (reference sequence). Together with reference TRBV15 and TRBJ1-3, the CDR3 gives the full variable domain: DAMVIQNPRYQVTQFGKPVTLSCSQTLNHNVMYWYQQKSSQAPKLLFHYYDKDFNNEADTPDNFQSRRPNTSFCFLDIRSPGLGDTAMYLCATGPVSGNTIYFGEGSWLTVV.